These T cell receptor beta chains were read from a single sample in a study of T-cell memory formation after mild COVID-19. Using its own MiXCR run on the 5' RACE reads, TCRdb lists one record per CDR3 protein. Of hundreds of thousands of distinct CDR3 sequences in the sample, approximately 15% were seen once. The sequenced sample was PBMCs or a T cell subset sorted from them (not recorded which). The receptors originated from a man aged 18 to 35 who had mild COVID-19 (a few samples of this study predate the infection). Cell type and time point are not known. Each CDR3 is given with its conserved first and last residue. The listing skips clone size in some rows; elsewhere it reads once, few, many or a size class.

clone_size: -
v_call: TRBV2
cdr3_aa: CASSEETGLSQPQHF

clone_size: -
v_call: TRBV5-1
cdr3_aa: CASSLRRGAADTQYF

clone_size: few
v_call: TRBV29-1
cdr3_aa: CSVERLPGFVTEAFF

clone_size: -
v_call: TRBV5-1
cdr3_aa: CASSLPRVDEQFF

clone_size: many
v_call: TRBV20-1
cdr3_aa: CSARQRREAFF

clone_size: -
v_call: TRBV6-4
cdr3_aa: CASRAREANEQFF

clone_size: many
v_call: TRBV7-2
cdr3_aa: CASSSFPNSRIEKLFF

clone_size: few
v_call: TRBV11-2
cdr3_aa: CASSSGQAETQYF

clone_size: many
v_call: TRBV5-1
cdr3_aa: CASSGGGTVRNEQFF

clone_size: -
v_call: TRBV12-3/TRBV12-4
cdr3_aa: CASSLAGQGRNIQYF

clone_size: -
v_call: TRBV28
cdr3_aa: CASSRGDRVSDTQYF

clone_size: few
v_call: TRBV7-6
cdr3_aa: CASSLVEGDIQYF

clone_size: -
v_call: TRBV19
cdr3_aa: CASSTLRLGAFF

clone_size: -
v_call: TRBV5-6
cdr3_aa: CASSPAGTSYEQYF

clone_size: many
v_call: TRBV7-3
cdr3_aa: CASSPPGGNTGELFF

clone_size: few
v_call: TRBV6-2/TRBV6-3
cdr3_aa: CASGLPQGTTEAFF

clone_size: few
v_call: TRBV7-9
cdr3_aa: CASSLMRGDYQETQYF

clone_size: -
v_call: TRBV3-1
cdr3_aa: CASSFLTDEQYF

clone_size: few
v_call: TRBV30
cdr3_aa: CAWVMGLSLSTEAFF

clone_size: many
v_call: TRBV5-1
cdr3_aa: CASSSQGNYGYTF

clone_size: few
v_call: TRBV18
cdr3_aa: CASSPQGGKNQPQHF

clone_size: -
v_call: TRBV6-6
cdr3_aa: CASSYSAENTEAFF

clone_size: -
v_call: TRBV12-3/TRBV12-4
cdr3_aa: CASSLAYSPLHF

clone_size: -
v_call: TRBV10-3
cdr3_aa: CAIAAGAATEAFF

clone_size: -
v_call: TRBV4-3
cdr3_aa: CASSQGTVSSYEQYF

clone_size: many
v_call: TRBV7-2
cdr3_aa: CASSYRGVGNQPQHF

clone_size: few
v_call: TRBV29-1
cdr3_aa: CSVEGAAGEPDTQYF

clone_size: many
v_call: TRBV7-9
cdr3_aa: CASSLGGGRSSYEQYF

clone_size: -
v_call: TRBV27
cdr3_aa: CASSYPQGKSYNEQFF

clone_size: -
v_call: TRBV2
cdr3_aa: CASIPGQALGYTF

clone_size: many
v_call: TRBV5-6
cdr3_aa: CASRGYRGPYNEQFF

clone_size: many
v_call: TRBV20-1
cdr3_aa: CSARDAGVQETQYF

clone_size: -
v_call: TRBV6-8
cdr3_aa: CASSYSRYGGASYEQYF

clone_size: -
v_call: TRBV4-3
cdr3_aa: CASSQDRGSPLHF

clone_size: -
v_call: TRBV9
cdr3_aa: CASSVGAAFYNEQFF

clone_size: -
v_call: TRBV28
cdr3_aa: CASSLGGLSGANVLTF

clone_size: few
v_call: TRBV11-2
cdr3_aa: CASSFYPPRQGSNEQFF

clone_size: few
v_call: TRBV18
cdr3_aa: CASSPRDSNYGYTF

clone_size: few
v_call: TRBV6-2/TRBV6-3
cdr3_aa: CASSRPPAGGGYGYTF

clone_size: -
v_call: TRBV11-1
cdr3_aa: CASLAAYTDTQYF

clone_size: -
v_call: TRBV19
cdr3_aa: CASSMWDRVNIQYF

clone_size: -
v_call: TRBV7-9
cdr3_aa: CASSFSAQAGNTIYF

clone_size: -
v_call: TRBV29-1
cdr3_aa: CSVEGVGAFSSYEQYF

clone_size: -
v_call: TRBV4-3
cdr3_aa: CASSQDRPGTGKAFF

clone_size: -
v_call: TRBV2
cdr3_aa: CASIFSGGASTDTQYF

clone_size: many
v_call: TRBV28
cdr3_aa: CASSSRQRSNQPQHF

clone_size: -
v_call: TRBV7-2
cdr3_aa: CASSPRQGTNEKLFF

clone_size: -
v_call: TRBV4-2
cdr3_aa: CASSQGLGISGANVLTF

clone_size: -
v_call: TRBV4-1
cdr3_aa: CASSLPGEVTEAFF

clone_size: few
v_call: TRBV5-1
cdr3_aa: CASKEGMGTGELFF

clone_size: -
v_call: TRBV5-1
cdr3_aa: CASSLHRQGVTQYF

clone_size: many
v_call: TRBV2
cdr3_aa: CASSEAQASYLGYTF

clone_size: few
v_call: TRBV19
cdr3_aa: CASSISRWETQYF

clone_size: -
v_call: TRBV27
cdr3_aa: CASSLRDRASTGELFF